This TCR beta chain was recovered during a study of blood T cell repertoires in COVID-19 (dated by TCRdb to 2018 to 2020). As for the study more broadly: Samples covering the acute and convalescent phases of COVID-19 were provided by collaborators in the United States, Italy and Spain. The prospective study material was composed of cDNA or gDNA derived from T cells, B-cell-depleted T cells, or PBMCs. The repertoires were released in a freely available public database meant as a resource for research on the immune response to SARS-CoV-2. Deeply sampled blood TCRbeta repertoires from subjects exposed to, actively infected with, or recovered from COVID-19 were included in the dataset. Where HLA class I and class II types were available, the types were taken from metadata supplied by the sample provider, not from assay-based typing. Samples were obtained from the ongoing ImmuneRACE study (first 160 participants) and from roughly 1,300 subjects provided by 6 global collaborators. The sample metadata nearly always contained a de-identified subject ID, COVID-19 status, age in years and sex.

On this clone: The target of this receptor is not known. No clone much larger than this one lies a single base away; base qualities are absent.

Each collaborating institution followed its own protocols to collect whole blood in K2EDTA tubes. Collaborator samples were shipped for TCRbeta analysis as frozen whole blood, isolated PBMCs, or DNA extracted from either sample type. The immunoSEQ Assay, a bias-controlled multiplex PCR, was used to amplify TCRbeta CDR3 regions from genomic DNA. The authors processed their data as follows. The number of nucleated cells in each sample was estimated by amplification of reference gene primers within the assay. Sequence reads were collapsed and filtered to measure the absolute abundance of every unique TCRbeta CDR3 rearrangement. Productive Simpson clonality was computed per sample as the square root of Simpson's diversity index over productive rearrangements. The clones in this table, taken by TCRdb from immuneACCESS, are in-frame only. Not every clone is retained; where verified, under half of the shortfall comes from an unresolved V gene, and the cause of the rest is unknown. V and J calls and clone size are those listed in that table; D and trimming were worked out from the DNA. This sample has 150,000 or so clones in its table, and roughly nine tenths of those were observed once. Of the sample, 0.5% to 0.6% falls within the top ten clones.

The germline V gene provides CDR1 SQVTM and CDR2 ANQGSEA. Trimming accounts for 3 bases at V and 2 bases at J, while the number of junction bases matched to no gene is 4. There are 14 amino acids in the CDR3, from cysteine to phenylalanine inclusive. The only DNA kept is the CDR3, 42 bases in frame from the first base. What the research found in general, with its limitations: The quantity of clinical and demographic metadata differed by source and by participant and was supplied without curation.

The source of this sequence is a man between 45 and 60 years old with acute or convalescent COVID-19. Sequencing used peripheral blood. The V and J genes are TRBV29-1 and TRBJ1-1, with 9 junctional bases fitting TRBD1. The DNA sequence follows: TGCAGCGTTGACTTACAGGGGGCAAACACTGAAGCTTTCTTT. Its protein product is CSVDLQGANTEAFF. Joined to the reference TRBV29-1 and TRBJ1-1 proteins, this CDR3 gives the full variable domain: SAVISQKPSRDICQRGTSLTIQCQVDSQVTMMFWYRQQPGQSLTLIATANQGSEATYESGFVIDKFPISRPNLTFSTLTVSNMSPEDSSIYLCSVDLQGANTEAFFGQGTRLTVV.